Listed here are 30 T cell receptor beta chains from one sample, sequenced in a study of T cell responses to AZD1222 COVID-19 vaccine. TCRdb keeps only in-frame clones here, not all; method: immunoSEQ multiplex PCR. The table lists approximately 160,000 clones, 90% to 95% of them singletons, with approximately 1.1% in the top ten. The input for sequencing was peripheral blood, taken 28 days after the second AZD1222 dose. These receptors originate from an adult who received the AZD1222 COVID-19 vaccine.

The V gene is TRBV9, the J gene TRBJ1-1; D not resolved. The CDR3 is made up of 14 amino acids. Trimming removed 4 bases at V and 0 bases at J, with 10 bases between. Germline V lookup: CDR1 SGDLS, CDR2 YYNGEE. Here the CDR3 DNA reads TGTGCCAGCAGCATAAACACCCTGAACACTGAAGCTTTCTTT. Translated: CASSINTLNTEAFF.

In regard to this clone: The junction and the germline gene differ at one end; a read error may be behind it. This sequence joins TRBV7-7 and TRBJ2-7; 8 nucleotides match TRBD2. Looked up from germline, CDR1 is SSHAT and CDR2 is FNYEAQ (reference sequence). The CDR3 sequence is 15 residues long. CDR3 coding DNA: TGTGCTAGCAGCCCGGGCGGGGGGCCTCTGGACGAGCAGTACTTC. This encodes CASSPGGGPLDEQYF.

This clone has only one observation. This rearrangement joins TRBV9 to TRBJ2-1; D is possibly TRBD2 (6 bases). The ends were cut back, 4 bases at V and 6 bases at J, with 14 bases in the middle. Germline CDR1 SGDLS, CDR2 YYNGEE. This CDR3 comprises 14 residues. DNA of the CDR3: TGTGCCAGCAGCCCCCCGAGGGGAGGCAATGAGCAGTTCTTC. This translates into CASSPPRGGNEQFF.

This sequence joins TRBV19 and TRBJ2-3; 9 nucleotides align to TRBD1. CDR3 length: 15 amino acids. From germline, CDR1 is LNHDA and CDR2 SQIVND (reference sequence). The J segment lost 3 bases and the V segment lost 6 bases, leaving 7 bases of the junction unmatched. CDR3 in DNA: TGTGCCAGTAGCCCGGACAGGGGAGCAACAGATACGCAGTATTTT. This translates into CASSPDRGATDTQYF.

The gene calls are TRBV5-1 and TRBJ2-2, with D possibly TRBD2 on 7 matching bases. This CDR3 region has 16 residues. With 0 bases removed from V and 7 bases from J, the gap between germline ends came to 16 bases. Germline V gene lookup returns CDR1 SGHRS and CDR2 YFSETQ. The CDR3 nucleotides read TGCGCCAGCAGCTTGGATGCGGGGGCCCCGGGCGGGGAGCTGTTTTTT. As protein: CASSLDAGAPGGELFF.

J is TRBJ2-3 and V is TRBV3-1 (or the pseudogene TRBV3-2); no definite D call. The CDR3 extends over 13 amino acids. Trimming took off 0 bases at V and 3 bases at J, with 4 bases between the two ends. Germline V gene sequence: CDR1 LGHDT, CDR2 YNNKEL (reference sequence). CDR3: CASSQEWTDTQYF. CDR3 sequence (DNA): TGTGCCAGCAGCCAAGAATGGACAGATACGCAGTATTTT.

CDR3 in DNA: TGTGCCAGCTCAGACCAGTGGCGTAGGGCACCCCTCCACTTT. Translating it yields CASSDQWRRAPLHF. The chain joins TRBV18 to TRBJ1-6; D remains unclear. The CDR3 runs 14 residues. With 5 bases removed from V and 11 bases from J, the gap between germline ends came to 16 bases. The germline V gene encodes CDR1 KGHSH and CDR2 LQKENI.

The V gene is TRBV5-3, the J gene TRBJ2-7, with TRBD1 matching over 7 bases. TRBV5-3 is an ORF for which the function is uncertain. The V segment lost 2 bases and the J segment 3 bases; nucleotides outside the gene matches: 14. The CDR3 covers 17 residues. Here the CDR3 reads CARSFTRKNRGYYEQYF. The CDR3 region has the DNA TGTGCCAGAAGCTTCACAAGGAAGAACAGGGGTTACTACGAGCAGTACTTC.

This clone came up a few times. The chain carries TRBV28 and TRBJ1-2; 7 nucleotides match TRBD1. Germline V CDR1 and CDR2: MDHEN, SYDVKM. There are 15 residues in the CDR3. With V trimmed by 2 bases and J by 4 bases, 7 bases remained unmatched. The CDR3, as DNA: TGTGCCAGCAGTTTAAACAGGGGAGGGAGCTATGGCTACACCTTC. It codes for CASSLNRGGSYGYTF.

The chain's CDR3 is CAISEPSAGRGLINGYTF. The CDR3 DNA reads TGTGCCATCAGTGAGCCCTCCGCGGGGCGGGGCCTGATAAATGGCTACACCTTC. The chain recombines TRBV10-3 with TRBJ1-2; weak D call: TRBD1 (5 bases). V shed 2 bases and J shed 6 bases, with 25 bases lying between them. The CDR3 is 18 residues long. The germline CDR1 and CDR2 sequences are ENHRY and SYGVKD.

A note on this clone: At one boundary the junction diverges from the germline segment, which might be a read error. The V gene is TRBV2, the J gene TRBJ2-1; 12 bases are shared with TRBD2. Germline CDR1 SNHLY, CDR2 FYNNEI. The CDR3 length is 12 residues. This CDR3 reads CASSPGLAGPVF. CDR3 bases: TGTGCCAGCAGTCCGGGACTAGCGGGTCCGGTCTTC.

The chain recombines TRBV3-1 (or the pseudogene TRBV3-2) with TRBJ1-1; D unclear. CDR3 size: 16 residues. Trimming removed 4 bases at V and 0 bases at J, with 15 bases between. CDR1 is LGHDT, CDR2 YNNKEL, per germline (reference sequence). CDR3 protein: CASSRLGSTVNTEAFF. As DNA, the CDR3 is TGTGCCAGCAGCCGACTAGGATCCACTGTGAACACTGAAGCTTTCTTT.

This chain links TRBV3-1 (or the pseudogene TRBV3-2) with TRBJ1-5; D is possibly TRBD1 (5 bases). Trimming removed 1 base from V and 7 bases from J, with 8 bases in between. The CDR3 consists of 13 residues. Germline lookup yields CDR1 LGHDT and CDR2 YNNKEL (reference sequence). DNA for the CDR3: TGTGCCAGCAGCCAAGGAGGGGAACAGCCCCAGCATTTT. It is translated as CASSQGGEQPQHF.

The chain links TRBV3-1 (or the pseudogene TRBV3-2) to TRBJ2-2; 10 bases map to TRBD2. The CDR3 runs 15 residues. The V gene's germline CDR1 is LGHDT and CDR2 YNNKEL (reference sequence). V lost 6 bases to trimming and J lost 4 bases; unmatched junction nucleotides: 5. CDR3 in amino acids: CASRPIAGGTGELFF. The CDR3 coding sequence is TGTGCCAGCAGACCCATAGCGGGGGGCACCGGGGAGCTGTTTTTT.

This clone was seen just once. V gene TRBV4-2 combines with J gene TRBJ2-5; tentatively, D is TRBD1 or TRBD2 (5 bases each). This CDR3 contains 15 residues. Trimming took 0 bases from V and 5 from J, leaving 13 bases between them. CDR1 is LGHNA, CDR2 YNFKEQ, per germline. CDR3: CASSQDLGPSETQYF. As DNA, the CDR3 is TGTGCCAGCAGCCAAGATTTGGGACCCTCGGAGACCCAGTACTTC.

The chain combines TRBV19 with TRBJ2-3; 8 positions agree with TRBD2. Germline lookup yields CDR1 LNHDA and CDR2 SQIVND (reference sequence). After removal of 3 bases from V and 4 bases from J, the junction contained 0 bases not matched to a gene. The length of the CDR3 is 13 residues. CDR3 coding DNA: TGTGCCAGTAGTATCGGGGGGGCAGATACGCAGTATTTT. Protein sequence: CASSIGGADTQYF.

The CDR3 loop reads CASSLSRGGHYGYTF. Here the CDR3 DNA reads TGTGCCAGCAGTTTAAGCAGAGGGGGCCACTATGGCTACACCTTC. This chain uses TRBV7-2 with TRBJ1-2, with 7 positions matching TRBD1. Germline loops: CDR1 SGHTA, CDR2 FQGNSA. V dropped 6 bases and J dropped 3; count of bases not matched to a gene: 10. The CDR3 sequence is 15 residues long. The whole variable domain, remainder taken from reference TRBV7-2 and TRBJ1-2, is GAGVSQSPSNKVTEKGKDVELRCDPISGHTALYWYRQSLGQGLEFLIYFQGNSAPDKSGLPSDRFSAERTGGSVSTLTIQRTQQEDSAVYLCASSLSRGGHYGYTFGSGTRLTVV.

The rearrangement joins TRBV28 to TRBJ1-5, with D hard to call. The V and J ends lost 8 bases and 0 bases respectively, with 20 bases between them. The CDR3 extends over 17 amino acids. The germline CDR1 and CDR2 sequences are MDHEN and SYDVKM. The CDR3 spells CASHREYRTYSNQPQHF. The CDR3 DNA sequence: TGTGCCAGCCACAGAGAATACAGAACTTATAGCAATCAGCCCCAGCATTTT.

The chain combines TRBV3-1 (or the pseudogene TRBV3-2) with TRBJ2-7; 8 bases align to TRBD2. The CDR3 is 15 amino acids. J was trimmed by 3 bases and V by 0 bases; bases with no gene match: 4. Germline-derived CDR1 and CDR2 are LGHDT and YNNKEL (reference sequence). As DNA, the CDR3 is TGTGCCAGCAGCCAAGATCAGCGGGGGTACTACGAGCAGTACTTC. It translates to CASSQDQRGYYEQYF.

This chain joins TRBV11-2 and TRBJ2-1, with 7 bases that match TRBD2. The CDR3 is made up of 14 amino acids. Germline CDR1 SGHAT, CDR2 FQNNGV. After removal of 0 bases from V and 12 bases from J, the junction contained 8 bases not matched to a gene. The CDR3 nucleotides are TGTGCCAGCAGCTTAGATGGGTTCGGGAGGTCGCAGTTCTTC. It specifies CASSLDGFGRSQFF.

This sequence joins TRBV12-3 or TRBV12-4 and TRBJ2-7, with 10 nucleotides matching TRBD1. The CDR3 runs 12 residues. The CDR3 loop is CADRGRSLEQYF. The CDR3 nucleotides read TGTGCTGACAGGGGGCGATCTCTCGAGCAGTACTTC.

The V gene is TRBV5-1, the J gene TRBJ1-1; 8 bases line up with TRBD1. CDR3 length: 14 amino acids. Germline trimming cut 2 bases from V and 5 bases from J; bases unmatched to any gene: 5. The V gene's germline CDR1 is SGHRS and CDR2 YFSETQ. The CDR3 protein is CASSLQGVGTEAFF. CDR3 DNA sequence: TGCGCCAGCAGCTTACAGGGGGTGGGAACTGAAGCTTTCTTT. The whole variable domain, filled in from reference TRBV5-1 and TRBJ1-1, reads KAGVTQTPRYLIKTRGQQVTLSCSPISGHRSVSWYQQTPGQGLQFLFEYFSETQRNKGNFPGRFSGRQFSNSRSEMNVSTLELGDSALYLCASSLQGVGTEAFFGQGTRLTVV.

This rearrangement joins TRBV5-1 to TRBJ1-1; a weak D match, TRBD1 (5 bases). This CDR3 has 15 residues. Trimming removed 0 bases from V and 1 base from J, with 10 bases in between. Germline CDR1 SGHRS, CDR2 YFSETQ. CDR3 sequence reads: CASSLARQSNTEAFF. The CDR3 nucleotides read TGCGCCAGCAGCTTGGCCCGACAGTCGAACACTGAAGCTTTCTTT.

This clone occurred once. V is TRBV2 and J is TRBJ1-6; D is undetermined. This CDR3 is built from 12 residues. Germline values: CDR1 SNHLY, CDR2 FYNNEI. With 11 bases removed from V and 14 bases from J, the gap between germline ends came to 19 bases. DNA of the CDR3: TGTGCCGGCAAGGGAGAGGGAAGCGCCCTCCACTTT. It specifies CAGKGEGSALHF.

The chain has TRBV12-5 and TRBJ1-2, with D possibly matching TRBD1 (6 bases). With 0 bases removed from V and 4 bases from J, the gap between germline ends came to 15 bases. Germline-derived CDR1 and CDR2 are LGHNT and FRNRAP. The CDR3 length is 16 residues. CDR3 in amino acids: CASGLVLGGSGYGYTF. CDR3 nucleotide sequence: TGTGCTAGTGGTTTGGTATTGGGGGGCTCGGGCTATGGCTACACCTTC.

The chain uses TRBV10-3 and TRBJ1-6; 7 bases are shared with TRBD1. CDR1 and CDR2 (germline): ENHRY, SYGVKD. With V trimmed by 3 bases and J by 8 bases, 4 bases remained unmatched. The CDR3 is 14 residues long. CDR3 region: CAISDNRGDSPLHF. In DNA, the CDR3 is TGTGCCATCAGTGATAACAGGGGAGATTCACCCCTCCACTTT.

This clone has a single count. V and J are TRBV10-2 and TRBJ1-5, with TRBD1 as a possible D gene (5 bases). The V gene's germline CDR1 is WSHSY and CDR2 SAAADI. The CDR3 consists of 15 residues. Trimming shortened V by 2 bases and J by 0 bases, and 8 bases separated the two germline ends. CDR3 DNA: TGCGCCAGCAGTGAGAGAGGGGATAGCAATCAGCCCCAGCATTTT. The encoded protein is CASSERGDSNQPQHF.

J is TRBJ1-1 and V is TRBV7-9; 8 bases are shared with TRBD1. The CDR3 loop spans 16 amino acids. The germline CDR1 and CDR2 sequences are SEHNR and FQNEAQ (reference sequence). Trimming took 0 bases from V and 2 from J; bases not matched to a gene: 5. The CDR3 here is CASSLAWTGPNTEAFF. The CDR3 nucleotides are TGTGCCAGCAGCTTAGCTTGGACAGGGCCCAACACTGAAGCTTTCTTT.

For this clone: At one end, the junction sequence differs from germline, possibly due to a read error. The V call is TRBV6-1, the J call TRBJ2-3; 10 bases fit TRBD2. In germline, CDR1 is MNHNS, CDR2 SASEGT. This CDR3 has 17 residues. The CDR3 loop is CASTELAGRLSTDTQYF. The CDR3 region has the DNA TGTGCCAGCACTGAACTAGCGGGGCGATTAAGCACAGATACGCAGTATTTT.

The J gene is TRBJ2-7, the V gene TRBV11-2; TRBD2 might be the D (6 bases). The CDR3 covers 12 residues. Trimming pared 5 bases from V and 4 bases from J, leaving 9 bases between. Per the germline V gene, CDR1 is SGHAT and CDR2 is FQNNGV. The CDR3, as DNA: TGTGCCAGCAGCGCCGGGGGTTACGAGCAGTACTTC. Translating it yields CASSAGGYEQYF.